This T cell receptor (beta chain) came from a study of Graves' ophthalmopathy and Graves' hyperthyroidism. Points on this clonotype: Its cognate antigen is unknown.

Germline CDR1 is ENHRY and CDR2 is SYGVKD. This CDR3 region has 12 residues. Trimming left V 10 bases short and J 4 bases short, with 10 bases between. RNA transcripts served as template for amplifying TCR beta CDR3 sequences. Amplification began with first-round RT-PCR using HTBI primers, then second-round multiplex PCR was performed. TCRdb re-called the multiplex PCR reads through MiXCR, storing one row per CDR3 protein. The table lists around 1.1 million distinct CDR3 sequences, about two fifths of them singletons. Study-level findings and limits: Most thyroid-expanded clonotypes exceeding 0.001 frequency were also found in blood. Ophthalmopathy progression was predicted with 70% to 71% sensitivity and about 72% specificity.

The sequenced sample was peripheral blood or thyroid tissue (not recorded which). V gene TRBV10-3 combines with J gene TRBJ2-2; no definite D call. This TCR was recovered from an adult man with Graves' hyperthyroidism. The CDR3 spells CASTRCTGELFF. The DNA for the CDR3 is TGTGCCAGCACCAGGTGCACCGGGGAGCTGTTTTTT.